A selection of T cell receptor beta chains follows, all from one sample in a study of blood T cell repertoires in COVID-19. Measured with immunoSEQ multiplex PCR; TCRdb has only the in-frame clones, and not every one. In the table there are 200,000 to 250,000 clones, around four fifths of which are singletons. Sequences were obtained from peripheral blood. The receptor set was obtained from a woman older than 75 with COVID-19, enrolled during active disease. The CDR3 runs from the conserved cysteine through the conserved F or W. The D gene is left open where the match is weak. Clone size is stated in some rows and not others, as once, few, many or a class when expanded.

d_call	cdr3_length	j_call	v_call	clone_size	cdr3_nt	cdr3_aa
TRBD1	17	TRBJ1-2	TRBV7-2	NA	TGTGCCAGCAGCTTAGACCCCTTTGTACAGGGGTTGGATGGCTACACCTTC	CASSLDPFVQGLDGYTF
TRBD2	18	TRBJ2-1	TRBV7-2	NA	TGTGCCAGCAGTCGTAGCGGGAGGGGTATAGGCTCCTACAATGAGCAGTTCTTC	CASSRSGRGIGSYNEQFF
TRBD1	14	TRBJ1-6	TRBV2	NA	TGTGCCAGCAGCGTTGACAGGGTACGATCACCCCTCCACTTT	CASSVDRVRSPLHF
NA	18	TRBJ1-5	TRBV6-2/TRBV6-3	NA	TGTGCCAGCAGTTACGGCCTCCAAGGGGGGGGGAGCAATCAGCCCCAGCATTTT	CASSYGLQGGGSNQPQHF
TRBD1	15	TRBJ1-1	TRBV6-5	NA	TGTGCCAGCAGTCCAGGACAGGGAAGGTTCACTGAAGCTTTCTTT	CASSPGQGRFTEAFF
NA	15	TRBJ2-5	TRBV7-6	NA	TGTGCCAGCACCCTGCGCGCCGCGTACCAAGAGACCCAGTACTTC	CASTLRAAYQETQYF
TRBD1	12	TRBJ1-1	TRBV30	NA	TGTGCCTGGGGGACAGGGGAATCTGAAGCTTTCTTT	CAWGTGESEAFF
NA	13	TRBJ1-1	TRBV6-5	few	TGTGCCAGCAGAAATAGCAGGGGCACTGAAGCTTTCTTT	CASRNSRGTEAFF
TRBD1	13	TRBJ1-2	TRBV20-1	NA	TGCAGTGCTACTGACAGGGTAAACTATGGCTACACCTTC	CSATDRVNYGYTF
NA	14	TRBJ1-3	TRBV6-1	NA	TGTGCCAGCAGTGAAAAGGGAGGAGGAAACACCATATATTTT	CASSEKGGGNTIYF
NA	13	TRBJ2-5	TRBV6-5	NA	TGTGCCAGCAGCTGGACAGTAGAAGAGACCCAGTACTTC	CASSWTVEETQYF
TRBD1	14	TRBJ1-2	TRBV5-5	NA	TGTGCCAGCAGCTTAAGGGGGCGTAGCTATGGCTACACCTTC	CASSLRGRSYGYTF
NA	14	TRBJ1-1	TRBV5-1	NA	TGCGCCAGCAGCTTCCTGACTCCGAACACTGAAGCTTTCTTT	CASSFLTPNTEAFF
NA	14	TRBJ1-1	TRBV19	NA	TGTGCCAGTAGTATTCAACGGGGGAACACTGAAGCTTTCTTT	CASSIQRGNTEAFF
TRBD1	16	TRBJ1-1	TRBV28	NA	TGTGCCAGCAGTTTATTGGGACAGGGGGCGAACACTGAAGCTTTCTTT	CASSLLGQGANTEAFF
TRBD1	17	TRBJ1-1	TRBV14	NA	TGTGCCAGCAGCCCTCAAAGGACAGGGGGAATGAACACTGAAGCTTTCTTT	CASSPQRTGGMNTEAFF
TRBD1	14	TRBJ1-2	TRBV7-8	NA	TGTGCCAGCAGCTTTGGGACAGCCTTCTATGGCTACACCTTC	CASSFGTAFYGYTF
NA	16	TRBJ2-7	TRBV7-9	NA	TGTGCCAGCAGCTTAGCAGGGGGACATCCCTCCTACGAGCAGTACTTC	CASSLAGGHPSYEQYF
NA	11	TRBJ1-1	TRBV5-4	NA	TGTGCCAGCACCACAGGGAGGGATGCTTTCTTT	CASTTGRDAFF
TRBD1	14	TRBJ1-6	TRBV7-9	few	TGTGCCAGCAGCACTCCGGGACAGGGGGCTGCCCTCCACTTT	CASSTPGQGAALHF
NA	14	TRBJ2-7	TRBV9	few	TGTGCCAGCAGCCCCTCTGGAGGGTCCCACGAGCAGTACTTC	CASSPSGGSHEQYF
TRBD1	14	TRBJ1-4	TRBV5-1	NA	TGCGCCAGCAGCTTGGGGGACAGGGGGCAGAAACTGTTTTTT	CASSLGDRGQKLFF
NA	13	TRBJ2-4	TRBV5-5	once	TGTGCCAGCAGCCTCTATGCCGGAAACATTCAGTACTTC	CASSLYAGNIQYF
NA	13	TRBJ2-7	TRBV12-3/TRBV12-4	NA	TGTGCCAGCAGTTTCCAGGGGTCCGACGAGCAGTACTTC	CASSFQGSDEQYF
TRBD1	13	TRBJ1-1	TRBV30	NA	TGTGCCTGGAGTGGTTCGGGACAGGTTGAAGCTTTCTTT	CAWSGSGQVEAFF
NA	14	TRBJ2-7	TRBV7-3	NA	TGTGCCAGCAGCTTAAACAGGGCATCCTACGAGCAGTACTTC	CASSLNRASYEQYF
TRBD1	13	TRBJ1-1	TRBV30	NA	TGTGCCTGGAGTGTAACAGGGGACACTGAAGCTTTCTTT	CAWSVTGDTEAFF
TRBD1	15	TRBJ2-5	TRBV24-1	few	TGTGCCACCAGTGATTTGGGGACAGGGGTAGAGACCCAGTACTTC	CATSDLGTGVETQYF
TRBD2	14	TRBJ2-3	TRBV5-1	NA	TGCGCCAGCAGCGCGTCTAGCGGGACAGATACGCAGTATTTT	CASSASSGTDTQYF
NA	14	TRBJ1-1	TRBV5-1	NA	TGCGCCAGCAGCTTAACAGCCCCGAACACTGAAGCTTTCTTT	CASSLTAPNTEAFF
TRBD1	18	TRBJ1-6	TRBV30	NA	TGTGCCTGGAACCGAGGGACAGGGATCTTTCTTACTAATTCACCCCTCCACTTT	CAWNRGTGIFLTNSPLHF
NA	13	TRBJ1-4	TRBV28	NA	TGTGCCCATGCCCCTCAACTACGTGAAAAACTGTTTTTT	CAHAPQLREKLFF
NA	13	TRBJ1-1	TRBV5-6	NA	TGTGCCAGCAGCCGTAGATTGAACACTGAAGCTTTCTTT	CASSRRLNTEAFF
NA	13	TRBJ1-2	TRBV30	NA	TGTGCCTGGAGCAACCAGGGACTACGGGGCTACACCTTC	CAWSNQGLRGYTF
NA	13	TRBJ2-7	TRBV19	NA	TGTGCCAGCTCGGGACACCCCGGTCGGGAGCAGTACTTC	CASSGHPGREQYF
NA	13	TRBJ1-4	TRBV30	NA	TGTGCCTGGAGTGCACAGGGTAATGAAAAACTGTTTTTT	CAWSAQGNEKLFF
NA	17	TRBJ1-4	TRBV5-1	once	TGCGCCAGCAGCTTGGTGTACAGCCCGGGGACTAATGAAAAACTGTTTTTT	CASSLVYSPGTNEKLFF
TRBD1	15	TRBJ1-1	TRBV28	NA	TGTGCCAGCAGCCTCCGGGGACAGACGAACACTGAAGCTTTCTTT	CASSLRGQTNTEAFF
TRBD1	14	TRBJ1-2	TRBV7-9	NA	TGTGCCAGCAGAGAGACAGGGGGCAACTATGGCTACACCTTC	CASRETGGNYGYTF
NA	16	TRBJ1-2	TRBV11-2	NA	TGTGCCAGCAGCCAGGGGTTGGTCGGCAGGGAAGGAGGCTACACCTTC	CASSQGLVGREGGYTF
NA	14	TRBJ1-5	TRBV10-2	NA	TGCGCCAGCAGGTCAACGGGGGGAAATCAGCCCCAGCATTTT	CASRSTGGNQPQHF
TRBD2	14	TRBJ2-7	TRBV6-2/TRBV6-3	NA	TGTGCCAGCAGTCCCCCAGCGGGACGCTACGAGCAGTACTTC	CASSPPAGRYEQYF